The 26 T cell receptor beta chains below all came from one sample that was sequenced in a study of cytotoxic CD8 clonotypes in ibrutinib-treated CLL (dated by TCRdb to the early 2020s). In light of the paper, this sample's time point label describes: about eleven months on ibrutinib. The library was obtained by the immunoSEQ multiplex PCR assay. Not all clones reach the TCRdb copy of this immuneACCESS table, which keeps in-frame sequences only. Checked studies attribute under half of the gap to unresolved V genes and leave the rest unexplained. Counted in this sample were approximately 140,000 clones; more than 85% of them appeared once. The ten top clones hold approximately 10% of the sample. Here the sequenced sample was PBMCs, taken after 12 months of ibrutinib treatment. These receptor sequences come from a human donor with chronic lymphocytic leukemia.

This sequence joins TRBV18 and TRBJ1-4, with D maybe TRBD1 (6 bases). Germline assignment: CDR1 KGHSH and CDR2 LQKENI. V was pared by 6 bases and J by 8 bases, with 19 bases between. This CDR3 region has 15 residues. CDR3 sequence (DNA): TGTGCCAGCTCTCCAACGGGGGGGGCCGACGAAAAACTGTTTTTT. Amino acids: CASSPTGGADEKLFF.

The rearrangement links TRBV5-8 to TRBJ1-5; D remains ambiguous. V was shortened by 0 bases and J by 0 bases, with 7 bases between the two germline ends. Germline V gene lookup returns CDR1 SGHTS and CDR2 YDEGEE. This CDR3 comprises 15 residues. Here the CDR3 reads CASSLEVISNQPQHF. In DNA, the CDR3 is TGTGCCAGCAGCTTGGAGGTTATTAGCAATCAGCCCCAGCATTTT.

The CDR3 is CASSLIQGAEAFF. The CDR3 nucleotides are TGTGCCAGCAGTCTAATACAGGGGGCTGAAGCTTTCTTT. This chain links TRBV27 with TRBJ1-1; 8 bases line up with TRBD1. The V segment lost 5 bases and the J segment 6 bases; nucleotides outside the gene matches: 5. CDR1 is MNHEY, CDR2 SMNVEV, per germline (reference sequence). This CDR3 is built from 13 residues.

Only one count was recorded for this clone. The chain carries TRBV7-9 and TRBJ2-2, with D uncertain. V lost 5 bases, J lost 0 bases, and 16 bases lay in between. This CDR3 has 17 residues. Germline CDR1 is SEHNR and CDR2 is FQNEAQ (reference sequence). The CDR3 coding sequence is TGTGCCAGCAGCCGTAAACTGACGGAAGCGAACACCGGGGAGCTGTTTTTT. This codes for CASSRKLTEANTGELFF.

This rearrangement joins TRBV7-9 to TRBJ1-2; D is unclear. Germline loops: CDR1 SEHNR, CDR2 FQNEAQ (reference sequence). This CDR3 is 15 amino acids long. V was cut by 4 bases and J by 4 bases, with 16 bases left in between. CDR3 nucleotide sequence: TGTGCCAGCAGCTGGAACCCAGAGGGAGTCTATGGCTACACCTTC. Translated: CASSWNPEGVYGYTF.

The chain carries TRBV10-3 and TRBJ2-2; TRBD2 matches at 11 bases. Per the germline V gene, CDR1 is ENHRY and CDR2 is SYGVKD. The J segment lost 3 bases and the V segment lost 11 bases, leaving 5 bases of the junction unmatched. CDR3 length equals 14 residues. The CDR3 DNA is TGTGCCGTCACTAGCGGGGGCGACACCGGGGAGCTGTTTTTT. It yields the protein CAVTSGGDTGELFF.

This chain uses TRBV18 with TRBJ1-2; D uncertain. Germline CDR1 is KGHSH and CDR2 is LQKENI. Trimming took off 3 bases at V and 6 bases at J, with 14 bases between the two ends. The CDR3 contains 14 residues. Here the CDR3 DNA reads TGTGCCAGCTCACCCGGCTTAAGGTTCGATGGCTACACCTTC. Its translation: CASSPGLRFDGYTF.

The gene calls are TRBV28 and TRBJ2-7; no clear D gene. Germline CDR1 reads MDHEN; CDR2 reads SYDVKM. V was shortened by 3 bases and J by 6 bases, with 12 bases between the two germline ends. CDR3 length: 13 amino acids. The CDR3 protein is CASSLPSPFEQYF. The CDR3, as DNA: TGTGCCAGCAGTTTGCCGAGCCCCTTCGAGCAGTACTTC.

The chain combines TRBV6-6 with TRBJ1-5; D not resolved. The CDR3 totals 13 residues. Trimming pared 6 bases from V and 7 bases from J, leaving 13 bases between. CDR1 MNHNY and CDR2 SVGAGI come from the germline V gene (reference sequence). CDR3 protein: CASSQTERQPQHF. As DNA, the CDR3 is TGTGCCAGCAGCCAAACCGAGAGGCAGCCCCAGCATTTT.

Comments on this clone: Germline and junction disagree at one end, which may indicate a read error. This chain connects TRBV7-7 to TRBJ1-4, with D possibly matching TRBD1 (5 bases). This CDR3 is 13 amino acids long. CDR1 and CDR2 from the germline V gene are SSHAT and FNYEAQ (reference sequence). CDR3 sequence reads: CASSPQVGEKLFF. CDR3 in DNA: TGTGCTAGCAGCCCACAGGTTGGAGAAAAACTGTTTTTT.

This clone was seen more than once but under ten times. The chain is built from TRBV18 and TRBJ2-1; D is uncertain. The germline V gene encodes CDR1 KGHSH and CDR2 LQKENI. The V gene lost 3 bases and the J gene lost 0 bases, with 9 bases spanning the gap. This CDR3 has 15 residues. Here the CDR3 reads CASSPIGSSYNEQFF. In DNA, the CDR3 is TGTGCCAGCTCACCCATCGGAAGCTCCTACAATGAGCAGTTCTTC.

The chain combines TRBV18 with TRBJ1-1, with D unclear. CDR1 is KGHSH, CDR2 LQKENI, per germline. V lost 4 bases and J lost 0, with 6 bases in between. The length of the CDR3 is 13 residues. The CDR3 spells CASSLPLNTEAFF. CDR3 sequence (DNA): TGTGCCAGCTCACTTCCTCTGAACACTGAAGCTTTCTTT.

The gene calls are TRBV29-1 and TRBJ2-7, with TRBD1 identical over 11 bases. The CDR3 runs 14 residues. J was trimmed by 4 bases and V by 0 bases; bases with no gene match: 2. Germline V gene sequence: CDR1 SQVTM, CDR2 ANQGSEA. The CDR3 here is CSVEDGTGGYEQYF. CDR3 nucleotide sequence: TGCAGCGTTGAAGATGGGACAGGGGGGTACGAGCAGTACTTC.

The V gene is TRBV10-3, the J gene TRBJ1-1; maybe TRBD1 (5 bases). The V gene's germline CDR1 is ENHRY and CDR2 SYGVKD. V was shortened by 4 bases and J by 0 bases, with 6 bases between the two germline ends. The CDR3 loop spans 13 amino acids. The CDR3 sequence is CAISGQLNTEAFF. The CDR3 DNA reads TGTGCCATCAGTGGACAGTTGAACACTGAAGCTTTCTTT.

This rearrangement joins TRBV6-5 to TRBJ2-5; D is uncertain. Trimming stripped 2 bases from V and 4 bases from J, with 11 bases between. The CDR3 runs 14 residues. Germline CDR1 and CDR2: MNHEY and SVGAGI. The DNA of the CDR3 is TGTGCCAGCAGTTACCGTTTCGGGCGAGAGACCCAGTACTTC. Its translation is CASSYRFGRETQYF.

This clone was recorded once. The J gene is TRBJ2-6, the V gene TRBV15; D not certain. Between the trimmed V and J ends, which lost 3 bases and 0 bases, there was a span of 6 bases. From germline, CDR1 is LNHNV and CDR2 YYDKDF (reference sequence). The CDR3 totals 15 residues. The CDR3 is CATSSFISGANVLTF. The DNA of the CDR3 is TGTGCCACCAGCAGTTTTATCTCTGGGGCCAACGTCCTGACTTTC.

The chain uses TRBV27 and TRBJ2-7, with unresolved D. This CDR3 comprises 13 residues. Germline V gives CDR1 MNHEY, CDR2 SMNVEV (reference sequence). V was trimmed by 5 bases and J by 4 bases, leaving 12 bases between them. The CDR3 sequence: CASSLSKRYEQYF. The CDR3, as DNA: TGTGCCAGCAGTCTAAGCAAGAGGTACGAGCAGTACTTC.

The chain is built from TRBV7-8 and TRBJ2-7; D unresolved. The CDR3 runs to 14 residues. CDR1 is SGHVS and CDR2 is FQNEAQ in the germline V gene. Trimming left V 3 bases short and J 1 base short, with 10 bases between. CDR3 loop: CASSFQEQSYEQYF. The CDR3 region has the DNA TGTGCCAGCAGCTTTCAGGAACAGTCCTACGAGCAGTACTTC.

The rearrangement links TRBV27 to TRBJ2-5; D is possibly TRBD1 (5 bases). CDR1 is MNHEY, CDR2 SMNVEV, per germline (reference sequence). The CDR3 spans 13 residues. Deletions cut 6 bases from V and 2 bases from J, with 10 bases between. Written as DNA, the CDR3 is TGTGCCAGCAGCCGGACAATTCAAGAGACCCAGTACTTC. Encoded protein: CASSRTIQETQYF.

As for this clone: Other DNA sequences in the same sample also yield this CDR3. Written as DNA, the CDR3 is TGTGCCAGCAGTTTCGGGAGCTCCTACAATGAGCAGTTCTTC. Encoded protein: CASSFGSSYNEQFF. V usage is TRBV27 and J usage is TRBJ2-1; D might be TRBD2 (6 bases). Trimming pared 3 bases from V and 0 bases from J, leaving 6 bases between. Per the germline V gene, CDR1 is MNHEY and CDR2 is SMNVEV (reference sequence). The CDR3 loop spans 14 amino acids.

This clone came up once. The rearrangement joins TRBV10-3 to TRBJ2-2, with D uncertain. Germline V CDR1 and CDR2: ENHRY, SYGVKD. V was pared by 5 bases and J by 3 bases, with 7 bases between. The CDR3 totals 13 residues. CDR3 amino acids: CAISHGDTGELFF. The CDR3 DNA sequence: TGTGCCATCAGTCATGGGGACACCGGGGAGCTGTTTTTT.

The V and J genes are TRBV30 and TRBJ2-1; D is undetermined. Germline lookup yields CDR1 GTSNPN and CDR2 SVGIG (reference sequence). V was trimmed by 0 bases and J by 4 bases, leaving 16 bases between them. The CDR3 contains 16 residues. This CDR3 is CAWSVSSGFAYNEQFF. The CDR3 coding sequence is TGTGCCTGGAGTGTCTCTTCCGGGTTCGCGTACAATGAGCAGTTCTTC.

This chain uses TRBV27 with TRBJ2-7; 8 positions agree with TRBD2. The V gene end was trimmed by 0 bases and the J gene end by 2 bases; junction bases not matched to a gene: 6. The CDR3 runs to 16 residues. The germline V gene has CDR1 MNHEY and CDR2 SMNVEV (reference sequence). The CDR3 loop is CASSLSSSGLAYEQYF. The CDR3 DNA is TGTGCCAGCAGTTTATCTTCGTCGGGACTAGCCTACGAGCAGTACTTC.

The chain joins TRBV7-3 to TRBJ2-7, with D possibly being TRBD1 (6 bases). CDR1 is SGHTA, CDR2 FQGTGA, per germline. Trimming took off 3 bases at V and 5 bases at J, with 11 bases between the two ends. This CDR3 has 13 residues. In DNA form, the CDR3 reads TGTGCCAGCAGCTTGAACAGGGTCCACGAGCAGTACTTC. Residues: CASSLNRVHEQYF. The variable domain in full, with the rest retrieved from reference TRBV7-3 and TRBJ2-7, is GAGVSQTPSNKVTEKGKYVELRCDPISGHTALYWYRQSLGQGPEFLIYFQGTGAADDSGLPNDRFFAVRPEGSVSTLKIQRTERGDSAVYLCASSLNRVHEQYFGPGTRLTVT.

The chain joins TRBV19 to TRBJ2-6; perhaps TRBD1 as D (5 bases). The CDR3 length is 16 residues. Germline values: CDR1 LNHDA, CDR2 SQIVND (reference sequence). Trimming took 7 bases from V and 4 from J, leaving 17 bases between them. The CDR3 here is CASTGRSTLGANVLTF. In DNA, the CDR3 is TGTGCCAGTACAGGGCGTTCAACGCTGGGGGCCAACGTCCTGACTTTC.

The DNA of the CDR3 is TGTGCCAGCAGTCCTGAAACAGGGGCCTACGAGCAGTACTTC. Its translation is CASSPETGAYEQYF. The chain carries TRBV2 and TRBJ2-7; 7 bases fit TRBD1. The CDR3 length is 14 residues. CDR1 and CDR2 (germline): SNHLY, FYNNEI. Germline trimming cut 5 bases from V and 2 bases from J; bases unmatched to any gene: 6.